This T cell receptor beta chain was found in a study of T cell responses to AZD1222 COVID-19 vaccine. Study-wide results and caveats: Dominant at 160-218 and 743-854, vaccine-associated CD4 TCRs also spanned spike. Seropositive AZD1222 recipients at baseline numbered only 5 or 6.

TCRdb's table, derived via immunoSEQ multiplex PCR, lists solely in-frame clones and lacks some. In the table there are some 180,000 clones, nearly 95% of which are singletons. Notes on this clone: Antigen: not known.

CDR1 is LNHDA, CDR2 SQIVND, per germline (reference sequence). This CDR3 contains 13 residues. V shed 6 bases and J 4 bases; nucleotides not matched to a gene: 5. The clonotype originates from an adult who received the AZD1222 COVID-19 vaccine. This chain uses TRBV19 with TRBJ2-7, with TRBD1 matching over 8 bases. Sequences were derived from peripheral blood, sampled 28 days after the second AZD1222 dose. The CDR3: CASSGQGKYEQYF. CDR3 nucleotide sequence: TGTGCCAGTAGCGGACAGGGAAAGTACGAGCAGTACTTC.